This is a list of T cell receptor beta chains from one sample in a study of OX40 agonist ivuxolimab in advanced cancers. TCRdb's copy holds only in-frame clones and misses some; the assay was immunoSEQ multiplex PCR. The sample has about 73,000 clones; approximately 90% are singletons. The sequencing used CD4+ or CD8+ T cells sorted from blood, collected in a trial of the OX40 agonist ivuxolimab. These receptors all come from an adult with an advanced solid tumor such as melanoma, head and neck, liver or kidney cancer. The conserved cysteine and the conserved F or W are not part of the CDR3 here. A clone size is listed for some rows: how often the clone was seen (once, few, many), or a class if it is expanded.

abundance,v_gene,len,CDR3aa
NA,TRBV11-3,11,ASRSFSGNTIY
many,TRBV19,13,ASSRSGSYNQPQH
NA,TRBV5-1,11,ASTRTGEETQY
NA,TRBV7-7,12,ASSLVASSETQY
NA,TRBV5-1,13,ASSLAGKSTDTQY
NA,TRBV7-2,15,ASSLSPGTTSTDTQY
NA,TRBV28,12,ASRGQDRQETQY
NA,TRBV19,14,ASSIGLAGGPYEQY
NA,TRBV7-6,13,ASSTPRDRGGVQY
NA,TRBV7-9,10,ASTDSAGELF
NA,TRBV27,11,ASTLRGRTEAF
NA,TRBV18,15,ASSPPKDRARFYEQY
NA,TRBV6-5,14,ASSYSIPVDAYEQY
NA,TRBV13,14,ASSLVGGREYNEQF
NA,TRBV5-1,12,ASSWDSLNTEAF
NA,TRBV10-3,14,AISPTTGPTYNEQF
NA,TRBV5-1,13,ASSESGQSTDTQY
NA,TRBV5-1,16,ASSPRTSGSSGANVLT
NA,TRBV11-3,13,ASSLGRMGAETQY
NA,TRBV10-3,13,AISETSGSFYEQY
NA,TRBV7-9,11,AKAADHTDTQY
NA,TRBV7-2,11,ASSENWNSPLH
NA,TRBV7-9,11,ASSIEGYTEAF
once,TRBV19,16,ASSLSGGGGGSNQPQH
NA,TRBV19,12,ASSISRSTHEQF
NA,TRBV5-1,17,ASSLEGLAGTFGVGELF
NA,TRBV11-2,15,ASSLIIDPPSWHEQY
NA,TRBV6-6,13,ATMGGDRGFYEQY
few,TRBV10-3,10,AITNKRDGYT
NA,TRBV18,13,ASSPQQGEAYEQY
few,TRBV6-1,10,STHWANQPQH
NA,TRBV5-1,12,ASSLAGTEDGYT
NA,TRBV10-2,11,ASSALRVETQY
NA,TRBV19,12,ASSPRGLGDTQY
NA,TRBV18,13,ASSPASGGSYEQY
NA,TRBV18,11,ASSPPNTDTQY
NA,TRBV6-5,12,ASSSTGVNEKLF
NA,TRBV4-3,15,ASSQEFRQAGTDTQY
NA,TRBV19,10,ASSAKQVGYT
NA,TRBV15,12,ATSRDNSLFGAF
NA,TRBV9,13,ASSVGGGLSYEQY
NA,TRBV5-4,12,ASSLMDNSYEQY
NA,TRBV27,13,ASSLASHTYYEQY
few,TRBV9,12,ASSPGQEYYGYT